This TCR beta chain was sequenced for a study of OX40 agonist ivuxolimab in advanced cancers. In germline, CDR1 is SGDLS, CDR2 YYNGEE. The CDR3 contains 12 residues. Trimming left V 3 bases short and J 2 bases short, with 4 bases between. This table comes from immunoSEQ multiplex PCR, and its TCRdb copy is limited to in-frame clones, with some not included. The sample includes about 13,000 clones, 75% to 90% seen only once; the top ten take 24%. This clone was counted a single time. V is TRBV9 and J is TRBJ2-3, with D hard to call. The TCR comes from an adult with an advanced solid tumor such as melanoma, head and neck, liver or kidney cancer. Sequenced material: CD4+ or CD8+ T cells sorted from blood, taken in a trial of the OX40 agonist ivuxolimab. The CDR3 nucleotides read TGTGCCAGCAGCGGCGACACAGATACGCAGTATTTT. This codes for CASSGDTDTQYF.